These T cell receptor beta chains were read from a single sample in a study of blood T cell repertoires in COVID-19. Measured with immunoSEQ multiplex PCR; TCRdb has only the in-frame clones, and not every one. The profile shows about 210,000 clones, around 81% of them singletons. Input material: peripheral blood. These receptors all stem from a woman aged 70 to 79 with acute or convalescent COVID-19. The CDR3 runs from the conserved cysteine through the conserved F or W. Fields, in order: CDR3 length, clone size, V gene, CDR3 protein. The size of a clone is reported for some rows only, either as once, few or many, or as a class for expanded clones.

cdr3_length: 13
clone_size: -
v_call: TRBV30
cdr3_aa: CAWSPGQGNGYTF

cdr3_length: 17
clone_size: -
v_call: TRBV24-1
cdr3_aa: CATSDLLGAGGTDTQYF

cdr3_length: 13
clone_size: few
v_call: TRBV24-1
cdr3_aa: CATSDSYQETQYF

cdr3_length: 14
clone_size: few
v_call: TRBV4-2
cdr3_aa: CASSQDQGGNEQFF

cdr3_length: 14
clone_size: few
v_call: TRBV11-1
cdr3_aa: CASSSAGGRSEQFF

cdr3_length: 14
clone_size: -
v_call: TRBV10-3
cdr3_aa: CAISESTGNTEAFF

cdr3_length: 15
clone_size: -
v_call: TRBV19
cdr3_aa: CASTPMTGGNYGYTF

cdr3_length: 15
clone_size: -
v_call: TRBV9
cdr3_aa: CASSEDRGPGNTIYF

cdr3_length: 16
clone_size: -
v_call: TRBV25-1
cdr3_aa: CASSPVGGKGANVLTF

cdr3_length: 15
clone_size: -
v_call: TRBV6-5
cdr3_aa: CASIPGQGTPYGYTF

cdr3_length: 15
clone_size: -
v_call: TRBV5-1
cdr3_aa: CASSPSGEGNQPQHF